One and the same sample provided the 31 T cell receptor beta chains below, sequenced in a study of OX40 agonist ivuxolimab in advanced cancers. Clones were sequenced by immunoSEQ multiplex PCR, and TCRdb holds only the in-frame ones, with some missing. The repertoire holds fewer than 120,000 clones, with approximately 89% as singletons. The sequencing here drew on CD4+ or CD8+ T cells sorted from blood, taken in a trial of the OX40 agonist ivuxolimab. The receptor source for this set is an adult with an advanced solid tumor such as melanoma, head and neck, liver or kidney cancer.

The chain employs TRBV7-3 and TRBJ2-7; possible D gene TRBD2, 6 bases. The CDR3 has 13 amino acids. Germline CDR1 reads SGHTA; CDR2 reads FQGTGA. Between the trimmed V and J ends, which lost 8 bases and 1 base, there was a span of 12 bases. In DNA form, the CDR3 reads TGTGCCAGCTCGGGTGGGGGGTCCTACGAGCAGTACTTC. It codes for CASSGGGSYEQYF.

The V gene is TRBV29-1, the J gene TRBJ1-1; unclear D gene. CDR3 length equals 14 residues. Trimming cost V 5 bases and J 1 base, with 14 bases left between them. Germline V CDR1 and CDR2: SQVTM, ANQGSEA. CDR3 sequence: CSVYFGGPNTEAFF. The DNA for the CDR3 is TGCAGCGTTTATTTTGGTGGACCGAACACTGAAGCTTTCTTT.

The CDR3 loop is CASSVASGDQETQYF. The CDR3, as DNA: TGTGCCAGCAGCGTTGCTAGCGGGGACCAAGAGACCCAGTACTTC. V gene TRBV9 combines with J gene TRBJ2-5; 9 positions match TRBD2. The CDR3 covers 15 residues. From germline, CDR1 is SGDLS and CDR2 YYNGEE. The trim removed 2 bases at V and 0 bases at J, leaving 2 bases unmatched.

The J gene is TRBJ1-1, the V gene TRBV19; 8 nucleotides line up with TRBD1. The CDR3 loop spans 17 amino acids. Germline V gene sequence: CDR1 LNHDA, CDR2 SQIVND (reference sequence). V lost 7 bases, J lost 4 bases, and 17 bases stayed unmatched. DNA for the CDR3: TGTGCCAGTATATTAAACCCCGCCACAGGGGGTACCACTGAAGCTTTCTTT. This codes for CASILNPATGGTTEAFF.

The rearrangement links TRBV18 to TRBJ1-1; D is uncertain. Trimming pared 5 bases from V and 5 bases from J, leaving 24 bases between. The CDR3 consists of 17 residues. Germline CDR1 reads KGHSH; CDR2 reads LQKENI. CDR3 coding DNA: TGTGCCAGCTCAACCACCATCCCCGAAAGGGCCCTTACTGAAGCTTTCTTT. It specifies CASSTTIPERALTEAFF.

V usage is TRBV19 and J usage is TRBJ2-5; D is unclear. Germline assignment: CDR1 LNHDA and CDR2 SQIVND (reference sequence). Between the trimmed V and J ends, which lost 5 bases and 0 bases, there was a span of 13 bases. This CDR3 has 15 residues. Here the CDR3 DNA reads TGTGCCAGTAGTCCCCGCGGCAGAAACCAAGAGACCCAGTACTTC. Protein product: CASSPRGRNQETQYF.

J is TRBJ2-6 and V is TRBV9, with D unclear. Germline V CDR1 and CDR2: SGDLS, YYNGEE. This CDR3 is built from 16 residues. V gave up 0 bases and J gave up 0 bases, with 7 bases separating them. Here the CDR3 reads CASSVGLSSGANVLTF. CDR3 coding DNA: TGTGCCAGCAGCGTAGGTCTTAGCTCTGGGGCCAACGTCCTGACTTTC.

The CDR3 DNA is TGTGCCAGCTCGACAGGGGTAAAAGAGACCCAGTACTTC. The encoded protein is CASSTGVKETQYF. The chain couples TRBV18 to TRBJ2-5, with 8 positions matching TRBD1. The trim removed 6 bases at V and 3 bases at J, leaving 3 bases unmatched. The CDR3 is 13 residues long. Germline values: CDR1 KGHSH, CDR2 LQKENI.

Comment on this clone: The sample carries other DNA sequences with the same CDR3. V and J are TRBV11-3 and TRBJ2-5, with D possibly matching TRBD2 (6 bases). The germline gives CDR1 SGHNT, CDR2 YENEEA. The V end was cut by 1 base, the J end by 3 bases, with 6 bases between. This CDR3 is 13 amino acids long. The CDR3 bases are TGTGCCAGCAGCTTAGGGGGGGAAGAGACCCAGTACTTC. Its protein is CASSLGGEETQYF.

The genes are TRBV4-3 and TRBJ1-6; tentative D call: TRBD1 (5 bases). CDR3 size: 15 residues. Germline CDR1 LGHNA, CDR2 YSLEER. V lost 1 base to trimming and J lost 5 bases, with 9 bases between them. CDR3: CASSQGRGDNSPLHF. In DNA form, the CDR3 reads TGCGCCAGCAGCCAAGGGAGAGGGGATAATTCACCCCTCCACTTT.

The rearrangement links TRBV16 to TRBJ2-1; D is unresolved. The V end lost 2 bases, the J end lost 5 bases, and 7 bases lay between the germline ends. The CDR3 is made up of 13 amino acids. CDR1 is KGHSY, CDR2 FQNENV, per germline. CDR3 loop: CASSQVRDNEQFF. The CDR3 DNA reads TGTGCCAGCAGCCAAGTTCGGGACAATGAGCAGTTCTTC.

This clone was found a few times. The V call is TRBV5-1, the J call TRBJ1-1; D uncertain. V gave up 4 bases and J gave up 3 bases, with 10 bases separating them. The V gene's germline CDR1 is SGHRS and CDR2 YFSETQ. This CDR3 comprises 13 residues. The CDR3 loop reads CASSSLVYTEAFF. The DNA for the CDR3 is TGCGCCAGCAGCAGCTTAGTCTACACTGAAGCTTTCTTT.

The V gene is TRBV6-6, the J gene TRBJ2-3; D gene uncertain. The V gene's germline CDR1 is MNHNY and CDR2 SVGAGI (reference sequence). Trimming removed 2 bases at V and 1 base at J, with 7 bases between. The CDR3 consists of 14 residues. The CDR3 sequence: CASSYGVGTDTQYF. In DNA form, the CDR3 reads TGTGCCAGCAGTTACGGCGTAGGCACAGATACGCAGTATTTT.

The rearrangement uses TRBV5-6 and TRBJ2-1; 10 nucleotides match TRBD2. The CDR3 runs to 16 residues. CDR1 is SGHDT, CDR2 YYEEEE, per germline. J lost 0 bases, V lost 3 bases, and 3 bases had no gene match. The CDR3 region has the DNA TGTGCCAGCAGCTCTTTAGCGGGGGGCTCCTACAATGAGCAGTTCTTC. This gives the protein CASSSLAGGSYNEQFF. The whole variable domain, filled in from reference TRBV5-6 and TRBJ2-1, reads DAGVTQSPTHLIKTRGQQVTLRCSPKSGHDTVSWYQQALGQGPQFIFQYYEEEERQRGNFPDRFSGHQFPNYSSELNVNALLLGDSALYLCASSSLAGGSYNEQFFGPGTRLTVL.

The chain employs TRBV19 and TRBJ2-1, with 9 bases identical to TRBD2. The CDR3 has 15 residues. Germline CDR1 LNHDA, CDR2 SQIVND (reference sequence). Trimming cost V 1 base and J 6 bases; bases outside gene matches: 4. The CDR3 is CASSIGAGGTNEQFF. CDR3 bases: TGTGCCAGTAGTATAGGAGCGGGAGGAACCAATGAGCAGTTCTTC.

The rearrangement joins TRBV5-6 to TRBJ1-6; D unclear. Trimming cost V 0 bases and J 9 bases, with 10 bases left between them. CDR1 is SGHDT, CDR2 YYEEEE, per germline. The CDR3 loop spans 14 amino acids. In DNA form, the CDR3 reads TGTGCCAGCAGCTTGGGCCAGCCTCCTTCACCCCTCCACTTT. It translates to CASSLGQPPSPLHF.

This sequence joins TRBV9 and TRBJ2-1; D tentatively fits TRBD1 or TRBD2 (6 bases each). Germline values: CDR1 SGDLS, CDR2 YYNGEE. The CDR3 contains 17 residues. The V gene lost 0 bases and the J gene lost 8 bases, with 21 bases spanning the gap. The CDR3 spells CASSVGLGGATSDEQFF. DNA for the CDR3: TGTGCCAGCAGCGTAGGATTGGGGGGCGCGACTTCGGATGAGCAGTTCTTC.

The rearrangement joins TRBV4-1 to TRBJ1-5, with D possibly being TRBD1 (5 bases). The V and J ends lost 0 bases and 7 bases respectively, with 13 bases between them. Per germline, CDR1 MGHRA and CDR2 YSYEKL. CDR3 length equals 15 residues. The CDR3 DNA is TGCGCCAGCAGCCAAGATCATGGGGGGAACCAGCCCCAGCATTTT. This translates into CASSQDHGGNQPQHF.

The rearrangement uses TRBV30 and TRBJ2-5; 11 bases map to TRBD2. Losses at the gene ends were 2 bases for V and 7 bases for J; bases not matched to a gene: 9. In germline, CDR1 is GTSNPN, CDR2 SVGIG (reference sequence). The CDR3 covers 15 residues. For the CDR3, the DNA is TGTGCCTGGAGTCTTATAACCGGGACTAGCGGGACCCAGTACTTC. Translating gives CAWSLITGTSGTQYF.

The V and J genes are TRBV27 and TRBJ1-5; no definite D call. In germline, CDR1 is MNHEY, CDR2 SMNVEV (reference sequence). The germline V and J ends were trimmed by 6 bases and 4 bases, with 13 bases remaining between them. The CDR3 is 14 residues long. The CDR3 loop reads CASSRGPPNQPQHF. CDR3 coding DNA: TGTGCCAGCAGCCGCGGCCCACCGAATCAGCCCCAGCATTTT.

This clone was observed a single time. The chain carries TRBV28 and TRBJ2-7; 12 bases align to TRBD1. CDR1 MDHEN and CDR2 SYDVKM come from the germline V gene. The ends lost 7 bases at V and 7 bases at J; junction bases unmatched: 11. The CDR3 has 15 residues. Here the CDR3 reads CASTSPGQGAQEQYF. The CDR3 DNA is TGTGCCAGCACCAGCCCGGGACAGGGGGCGCAAGAGCAGTACTTC.

The V call is TRBV25-1, the J call TRBJ2-7, with 8 bases aligning to TRBD1. CDR1 is MGHDK and CDR2 is SYGVNS in the germline V gene. V shed 3 bases, J shed 2 bases, and the junction held 3 bases outside the gene matches. The CDR3 loop spans 14 amino acids. The CDR3 bases are TGTGCCAGCAGTGAGGACAGGGTCCCCTACGAGCAGTACTTC. This sequence encodes CASSEDRVPYEQYF.

The CDR3 protein is CASRLGPSTDTQYF. The CDR3 DNA is TGTGCCAGCCGGCTAGGACCTAGCACAGATACGCAGTATTTT. This chain links TRBV11-3 with TRBJ2-3; D is unclear. Germline values: CDR1 SGHNT, CDR2 YENEEA. The CDR3 is 14 residues long. V was pared by 8 bases and J by 0 bases, with 12 bases between. The variable domain in full, with the rest retrieved from reference TRBV11-3 and TRBJ2-3, is EAGVVQSPRYKIIEKKQPVAFWCNPISGHNTLYWYLQNLGQGPELLIRYENEEAVDDSQLPKDRFSAERLKGVDSTLKIQPAELGDSAVYLCASRLGPSTDTQYFGPGTRLTVL.

The chain carries TRBV19 and TRBJ1-5; D uncertain. Per the germline V gene, CDR1 is LNHDA and CDR2 is SQIVND (reference sequence). V lost 0 bases, J lost 2 bases, and 8 bases lay in between. The length of the CDR3 is 15 residues. CDR3 residues: CASSIEGSGNQPQHF. CDR3 bases: TGTGCCAGTAGTATAGAGGGGTCAGGCAATCAGCCCCAGCATTTT.

The V and J genes are TRBV4-1 and TRBJ1-2; D possibly corresponds to TRBD1 (5 bases). V dropped 0 bases and J dropped 4 bases, with 9 bases sitting between them. Germline V gene data show CDR1 as MGHRA and CDR2 as YSYEKL. CDR3 length equals 14 residues. In nucleotides, the CDR3 is TGCGCCAGCAGCCAAGATCGAGACAGCTATGGCTACACCTTC. It yields the protein CASSQDRDSYGYTF.

As regards this clone: At one end, the junction sequence differs from germline, possibly due to a read error. The chain links TRBV27 to TRBJ2-2; 9 bases are shared with TRBD2. In germline, CDR1 is MNHEY, CDR2 SMNVEV (reference sequence). The CDR3 totals 17 residues. The CDR3 protein is CASSLLLAGGGTGELFF. The CDR3 region has the DNA TGTGCCAGCAGTTTATTACTAGCGGGTGGGGGTACCGGGGAACTGTTTTTT.

The sample holds many counts of this clone. The chain employs TRBV4-2 and TRBJ2-1, with 10 bases identical to TRBD1. The junction had 8 bases not matched to a gene; V was cut back by 1 base and J by 8 bases. Germline V CDR1 and CDR2: LGHNA, YNFKEQ. The CDR3 consists of 16 residues. The CDR3 DNA reads as TGTGCCAGCAGCCAAGTCGGGACAGGGGAGTTGGATGAGCAGTTCTTC. Translated: CASSQVGTGELDEQFF.

V and J are TRBV6-5 and TRBJ2-7; D is unresolved. The ends were cut back, 5 bases at V and 7 bases at J, with 9 bases in the middle. The CDR3 contains 11 residues. Germline values: CDR1 MNHEY, CDR2 SVGAGI. The CDR3 bases are TGTGCCAGCAGTGGGGTTGGTGAGCAGTACTTC. Its translation: CASSGVGEQYF.

V is TRBV18 and J is TRBJ2-5, with D uncertain. The DNA end is a closer match to TRBJ2-7, so the J assignment may be wrong. This CDR3 has 15 residues. Per the germline V gene, CDR1 is KGHSH and CDR2 is LQKENI. CDR3 DNA: TGTGCCAGCTCACCCCCCGGCGGCCCCTCCTACGAGCAGTACTTC. The encoded protein is CASSPPGGPSYEQYF.

A few counts support this clone. This rearrangement joins TRBV19 to TRBJ2-4; possibly TRBD2 for D (6 bases). Germline-derived CDR1 and CDR2 are LNHDA and SQIVND (reference sequence). V lost 1 base and J 0 bases, leaving 10 bases between the germline ends. The CDR3 length is 16 residues. The CDR3 coding sequence is TGTGCCAGTAGTATAGTTGCGGGACGAGCCAAAAACATTCAGTACTTC. This gives the protein CASSIVAGRAKNIQYF.

V gene TRBV4-2 combines with J gene TRBJ1-5; no reliable D call. CDR1 is LGHNA, CDR2 YNFKEQ, per germline. V dropped 0 bases and J dropped 11 bases, with 17 bases sitting between them. This CDR3 has 15 residues. CDR3 DNA: TGTGCCAGCAGCCAAGAGGTAAGGGTACAATCAGCCCAGCATTTT. It translates to CASSQEVRVQSAQHF.